This TCR beta chain was captured in a study of identical twins (dated by TCRdb to 2016 to 2017). With regard to the full study: To test whether fetal clonotypes persist, the study used deep sequencing on TCR alpha and beta repertoires from monozygotic twins, unrelated adults of various ages, and cord blood. To rule out contamination, the twin experiments were replicated at different times with different library preparation protocols.

Library preparation was by 5' RACE. These reads were obtained on an Illumina HiSeq 2000. A universal primer binding site was added through template switching, and the final cDNA carried a unique molecular identifier so that TCR cDNA molecules could be counted accurately. Specific primers in the conserved constant-segment region were used to synthesize first-strand cDNA for the TCR alpha and beta chains. Each cDNA library was double barcoded, with a SMART-Mk sample barcode plus Illumina barcodes, to control for contamination. TruSeq adapter sequences, together with Illumina sample barcodes, were added in two successive PCR steps. TCR alpha and beta cDNA libraries were sequenced on the Illumina HiSeq platform with custom primers. On the study's bioinformatics: Unique molecular identifiers were extracted from raw reads with MiGEC, and CDR3 positions were determined with MiXCR. For each individual, recombination models were inferred using an EM algorithm with the repgenHMM and IGoR tools. Shared clonotypes were analyzed with the tcR package in R, and sharing was normalized by the product of cloneset sizes. Out-of-frame nonproductive sequences were analyzed to study raw recombination free of thymic and clonal selection effects. TCRdb reanalyzed the raw reads on its own, using fastp at Q25 for trimming and MiXCR for clone calling, and kept in-frame beta chains. Every entry covers one CDR3 protein and lists the most common genes and DNA from its rows. The V and J calls reflect TCRdb's pipeline rather than the authors' work. The sample table lists approximately 500,000 distinct CDR3 sequences, roughly a quarter of them with a count of one. In total, the top ten clones hold just under 3% of the sample.

The CDR3 sequence holds 15 residues, the cysteine and phenylalanine included. Only the CDR3 portion is preserved as DNA: 45 bases, with reading frame beginning at the first base. V has 3 bases trimmed and J has 5 bases trimmed; junction bases matching no gene number 5. Here is what the overall study found, with its caveats: Compared with coincidental sharing between unrelated individuals, out-of-frame TCR alpha sequences shared between twins had an excess of sequences with low generation probability. Because the same donors could not be followed over many years, conclusions were based on cross-sectional statistical analysis. Invariant T cells such as MAIT and iNKT could partly confound zero-insertion analyses, though diverse VJ usage argued against this for most clonotypes. A weaker excess of twin sharing was found in beta out-of-frame sequences because the signal-to-noise ratio was lowered by fewer shared sequences. In monozygotic twins, recombination models systematically underestimated out-of-frame TCR alpha sharing, but the models matched the sharing seen between unrelated individuals. Abundant cord blood beta clonotypes carried fewer insertions; young adult naive repertoires showed a weaker similar trend, while memory repertoires showed none.

All donors were healthy Caucasians. The twin cohort consisted of three pairs of female monozygotic twins, all aged roughly 18 to 30 years. CD4+ and CD8+ T cell populations were isolated with positive isolation kits from Invitrogen. This clonotype was seen only a few times. Its antigen remains unidentified. No base quality values were provided; no much bigger clone lies one nucleotide off. Another study also made use of these data, one on T cells expressing NK-cell markers. Per that second paper: TCR beta-chain repertoires were profiled in sorted CD3+CD56+NKG2C+, CD3+CD56+NKG2C- and CD3+CD56-NKG2C+ T-cell subsets from fewer than 10 donors. Among the eight sequenced donors, seven were HCMV-seropositive and one was HCMV-seronegative. To restrict sorting to alphabetaTCR-expressing T cells, an anti-gammadeltaTCR antibody was added in several experiments. In 6 or 7 donors, the dominant CD3+CD56+NKG2C+ clonotypes ranked among the top 10 CD8+ clonotypes, making up about 1.0-8% of CD8+ T cells. Those dominant clonotypes were again the most abundant among CD3+CD56-NKG2C+ cells in a handful of donors, at roughly 25-60.1%. Whether the expanded NKG2C-expressing T cell clones were specific for HCMV antigens was left unclear. The study sequenced eight donors, all healthy volunteers chosen at random: three men and five women. HCMV serostatus was determined by detecting HCMV-specific IgG in serum with a commercial ELISA kit. Reads were demultiplexed and grouped by UMI with MIGEC, and clonotypes were assembled and quantified with MiTCR. To exclude erroneous sequences, only TCR cDNA sequences supported by at least two reads were retained. The tcR package was used for downstream repertoire analysis, and clonotypes were matched across fractions by CDR3 nucleotide sequence plus V segment. Antigen specificity was annotated against VDJdb with VDJmatch, allowing one amino acid substitution in CDR3.

The sequenced sample consisted of CD4+ T cells sorted from blood. This receptor was obtained from a woman under 30 in good health. The V and J segments used are TRBV12-3 or TRBV12-4 and TRBJ2-1; 9 of the junction bases match TRBD2. The nucleotide sequence reads as follows: TGTGCCAGCAGTTTTGGTCTAGCGGGGAACAATGAGCAGTTCTTC. Its product reads: CASSFGLAGNNEQFF.